The 31 T cell receptor beta chains given below trace back to one sample, sequenced in a study of blood T cell repertoires in COVID-19. The protocol was immunoSEQ multiplex PCR, while the TCRdb copy is restricted to in-frame clones and leaves out a portion. The sample lists about 210,000 clones; around 82% were seen once. The sample comprised peripheral blood. The receptor set was obtained from a woman aged 65 to 85 with acute or convalescent COVID-19.

This chain uses TRBV30 with TRBJ1-5, with TRBD1 as a possible D gene (5 bases). This CDR3 comprises 15 residues. Germline CDR1 is GTSNPN and CDR2 is SVGIG (reference sequence). Between the trimmed V and J ends, which lost 2 bases and 2 bases, there was a span of 13 bases. CDR3 amino acids: CAWSLGGTGNQPQHF. CDR3 coding DNA: TGTGCCTGGAGTTTGGGGGGGACGGGCAATCAGCCCCAGCATTTT.

The chain carries TRBV19 and TRBJ2-4; the match to TRBD1 covers 7 bases. Losses at the gene ends were 5 bases for V and 0 bases for J; bases not matched to a gene: 4. CDR3 length: 15 amino acids. Looked up from germline, CDR1 is LNHDA and CDR2 is SQIVND (reference sequence). This chain's CDR3 is CASSPGGLAKNIQYF. In nucleotides, the CDR3 is TGTGCCAGTAGTCCAGGGGGATTAGCCAAAAACATTCAGTACTTC.

The chain carries TRBV25-1 and TRBJ2-4, with unresolved D. CDR1 and CDR2 (germline): MGHDK, SYGVNS. Trimming removed 6 bases from V and 8 bases from J, with 26 bases in between. This CDR3 is 17 amino acids long. Here the CDR3 DNA reads TGTGCCAGCAGCGACCCGCCTCGAAGGCCCAGGCCGCACATTCAGTACTTC. Translation: CASSDPPRRPRPHIQYF.

The chain couples TRBV5-4 to TRBJ1-6; no definite D call. V lost 0 bases and J 9 bases, leaving 4 bases between the germline ends. The germline V gene has CDR1 SGHNT and CDR2 YYREEE (reference sequence). The CDR3 extends over 12 amino acids. This chain's CDR3 is CASSLDRSPLHF. The CDR3 region has the DNA TGTGCCAGCAGCTTGGATCGTTCACCCCTCCACTTT.

This clone was recorded a few times. The chain is built from TRBV2 and TRBJ2-2; D gene ambiguous. This CDR3 is built from 14 residues. CDR1 is SNHLY, CDR2 FYNNEI, per germline. V was pared by 6 bases and J by 1 base, with 9 bases between. For the CDR3, the DNA is TGTGCCAGCAGGGCATTTATGAACACCGGGGAGCTGTTTTTT. It specifies CASRAFMNTGELFF.

The chain couples TRBV5-1 to TRBJ2-7, with 9 nucleotides matching TRBD2. The CDR3 spans 16 residues. With 0 bases clipped from V and 0 bases from J, the junction kept 4 bases outside the gene matches. From germline, CDR1 is SGHRS and CDR2 YFSETQ. CDR3 in amino acids: CASSLGSGGSSYEQYF. CDR3 sequence (DNA): TGCGCCAGCAGCTTGGGTAGCGGGGGAAGCTCCTACGAGCAGTACTTC.

The chain has TRBV6-5 and TRBJ2-7, with 10 bases fitting TRBD1. The junction had 8 bases not matched to a gene; V was cut back by 7 bases and J by 5 bases. This CDR3 contains 14 residues. Germline CDR1 is MNHEY and CDR2 is SVGAGI. CDR3 residues: CASTWTGGSNEQYV. As DNA, the CDR3 is TGTGCCAGCACCTGGACAGGGGGTTCTAACGAGCAGTACGTC.

This clone turned up a few times. The sample has other DNA sequences that encode this CDR3 too. The gene calls are TRBV6-5 and TRBJ2-5; TRBD2 matches at 7 bases. The CDR3 is 14 residues long. CDR1 and CDR2 (germline): MNHEY, SVGAGI. J gave up 4 bases and V 6 bases, and 8 bases lay outside the gene matches. The CDR3 region is CASSLRLAGETQYF. DNA for the CDR3: TGTGCCAGCAGCCTTCGACTAGCCGGAGAGACCCAGTACTTC.

The V call is TRBV5-1, the J call TRBJ2-2, with D possibly matching TRBD1 (5 bases). V was clipped by 2 bases and J by 4 bases, with 12 bases between them. The germline gives CDR1 SGHRS, CDR2 YFSETQ. The CDR3 is 15 amino acids. This CDR3 reads CASSLIQGGTGELFF. CDR3 nucleotide sequence: TGCGCCAGCAGCTTAATCCAGGGCGGCACCGGGGAGCTGTTTTTT.

This rearrangement joins TRBV29-1 to TRBJ2-2, with D unresolved. The CDR3 runs to 11 residues. Germline V gene lookup returns CDR1 SQVTM and CDR2 ANQGSEA. V dropped 7 bases and J dropped 1 base, with 4 bases sitting between them. This CDR3 reads CSAQNTGELFF. In DNA form, the CDR3 reads TGCAGCGCACAGAACACCGGGGAGCTGTTTTTT.

The chain links TRBV7-6 to TRBJ2-2; the match to TRBD1 covers 10 bases. In germline, CDR1 is SGHVS, CDR2 FNYEAQ. V shed 1 base, J shed 7 bases, and the junction held 3 bases outside the gene matches. The CDR3 loop spans 15 amino acids. The CDR3 DNA reads TGTGCCAGCAGCTTAGGACAGGGGGCCGGCGGGGAGCTGTTTTTT. Its translation is CASSLGQGAGGELFF.

This clone showed up just once. The chain carries TRBV30 and TRBJ1-4; possibly TRBD1 for D (5 bases). Trimming left V 3 bases short and J 8 bases short, with 19 bases between. This CDR3 spans 15 amino acids. Germline loops: CDR1 GTSNPN, CDR2 SVGIG (reference sequence). CDR3 protein: CAWSPRQGPGEKLFF. CDR3 bases: TGTGCCTGGAGCCCCCGGCAGGGTCCGGGCGAAAAACTGTTTTTT. Looking up the rest from reference TRBV30 and TRBJ1-4 gives the full variable domain: SQTIHQWPATLVQPVGSPLSLECTVEGTSNPNLYWYRQAAGRGLQLLFYSVGIGQISSEVPQNLSASRPQDRQFILSSKKLLLSDSGFYLCAWSPRQGPGEKLFFGSGTQLSVL.

This clone has just a few counts. The chain combines TRBV7-9 with TRBJ2-3; 10 nucleotides agree with TRBD1. The CDR3 consists of 17 residues. Germline CDR1 and CDR2: SEHNR and FQNEAQ (reference sequence). Unmatched junction bases numbered 11, after V lost 5 bases and J lost 3 bases. In nucleotides, the CDR3 is TGTGCCAGCAGCAAATGGACAGGGGGATTTGGGACAGATACGCAGTATTTT. Its translation is CASSKWTGGFGTDTQYF.

This clone was picked up a small number of times. The chain joins TRBV24-1 to TRBJ2-7; the D is unclear. The germline V gene has CDR1 KGHDR and CDR2 SFDVKD. CDR3 length equals 13 residues. With 5 bases removed from V and 0 bases from J, the gap between germline ends came to 7 bases. The DNA of the CDR3 is TGTGCCACCAGTGGTACGGGCTCCTACGAGCAGTACTTC. It yields the protein CATSGTGSYEQYF.

The chain employs TRBV5-4 and TRBJ2-7; 10 bases line up with TRBD1. This CDR3 contains 14 residues. Germline values: CDR1 SGHNT, CDR2 YYREEE (reference sequence). The junction had 3 bases not matched to a gene; V was cut back by 5 bases and J by 1 base. The CDR3 sequence: CASSSDRGSYEQYV. The CDR3 DNA follows: TGTGCCAGCAGTTCGGACAGGGGGTCCTACGAGCAGTACGTC.

The V and J genes are TRBV19 and TRBJ2-3; 9 bases are shared with TRBD2. Germline CDR1 and CDR2: LNHDA and SQIVND (reference sequence). This CDR3 contains 14 residues. V was clipped by 10 bases and J by 1 base; unmatched bases: 6. Here the CDR3 reads CAIGVAGGTDTQYF. DNA for the CDR3: TGTGCCATAGGCGTAGCGGGGGGCACAGATACGCAGTATTTT. The complete variable domain, with remaining parts taken from reference TRBV19 and TRBJ2-3, reads DGGITQSPKYLFRKEGQNVTLSCEQNLNHDAMYWYRQDPGQGLRLIYYSQIVNDFQKGDIAEGYSVSREKKESFPLTVTSAQKNPTAFYLCAIGVAGGTDTQYFGPGTRLTVL.

The rearrangement links TRBV29-1 to TRBJ2-1, with a tentative D call TRBD2 (6 bases). V lost 4 bases to trimming and J lost 6 bases, with 13 bases between them. Germline V lookup: CDR1 SQVTM, CDR2 ANQGSEA. This CDR3 is 13 amino acids long. For the CDR3, the DNA is TGCAGCGTTGCTGGACTACTGGGCAATGAGCAGTTCTTC. The encoded protein is CSVAGLLGNEQFF.

The chain recombines TRBV5-6 with TRBJ2-2; the D gene is possibly TRBD1 (6 bases). The CDR3 is 12 amino acids. CDR1 SGHDT and CDR2 YYEEEE come from the germline V gene. V lost 5 bases and J 8 bases, leaving 10 bases between the germline ends. CDR3 residues: CASRTGTGELFF. The CDR3 DNA is TGTGCCAGCAGGACCGGGACAGGGGAGCTGTTTTTT.

The J gene is TRBJ2-3, the V gene TRBV11-2, with a tentative D call TRBD1 (5 bases). The CDR3 runs 16 residues. V shed 0 bases and J shed 2 bases, with 12 bases lying between them. Germline assignment: CDR1 SGHAT and CDR2 FQNNGV. DNA of the CDR3: TGTGCCAGCAGCTTAGACGAATGGGGCACCACAGATACGCAGTATTTT. This translates into CASSLDEWGTTDTQYF.

The chain joins TRBV7-2 to TRBJ2-1; 8 nucleotides match TRBD2. CDR3 length: 14 residues. Germline lookup yields CDR1 SGHTA and CDR2 FQGNSA. Unmatched junction bases numbered 5, after V lost 4 bases and J lost 6 bases. The CDR3 coding sequence is TGTGCCAGCAGCTCGGGGGGGCCGGGCAATGAGCAGTTCTTC. It encodes CASSSGGPGNEQFF.

The J gene is TRBJ2-5, the V gene TRBV18; 11 nucleotides line up with TRBD2. With V trimmed by 0 bases and J by 5 bases, 5 bases remained unmatched. The CDR3 is 16 residues long. Germline V gene sequence: CDR1 KGHSH, CDR2 LQKENI. The CDR3 loop is CASSPPLAGGGETQYF. The CDR3 bases are TGTGCCAGCTCACCACCCCTAGCGGGGGGTGGGGAGACCCAGTACTTC.

The rearrangement joins TRBV5-1 to TRBJ2-2, with D tentatively TRBD2 (5 bases). CDR1 SGHRS and CDR2 YFSETQ come from the germline V gene. This CDR3 has 18 amino acids. The germline V and J ends were trimmed by 0 bases and 1 base, with 16 bases remaining between them. The DNA for the CDR3 is TGCGCCAGCAGCTTGGGACAAGAGGGTTTTCTGAACACCGGGGAGCTGTTTTTT. Residues: CASSLGQEGFLNTGELFF.

This clone was counted only a few times. This rearrangement joins TRBV5-1 to TRBJ2-1; a weak D match, TRBD1 (6 bases). The ends were cut back, 0 bases at V and 7 bases at J, with 14 bases in the middle. This CDR3 spans 15 amino acids. Germline loops: CDR1 SGHRS, CDR2 YFSETQ. CDR3 in amino acids: CASSLVPDSWNEQFF. In DNA form, the CDR3 reads TGCGCCAGCAGCTTGGTGCCGGACAGTTGGAATGAGCAGTTCTTC.

The chain links TRBV5-4 to TRBJ2-3; D perhaps matches TRBD1 (5 bases). V lost 2 bases and J 0 bases, leaving 7 bases between the germline ends. Germline V lookup: CDR1 SGHNT, CDR2 YYREEE (reference sequence). This CDR3 comprises 14 residues. In DNA, the CDR3 is TGTGCCAGCAGCTTCCAGGGAAGCACAGATACGCAGTATTTT. It translates to CASSFQGSTDTQYF.

CDR3 loop: CASSPGTAETQYF. The CDR3 DNA reads as TGTGCCAGCTCCCCGGGGACAGCCGAGACCCAGTACTTC. The chain couples TRBV18 to TRBJ2-5, with 7 bases that match TRBD1. J gave up 5 bases and V 6 bases, and 6 bases lay outside the gene matches. CDR1 and CDR2 from the germline V gene are KGHSH and LQKENI. The CDR3 totals 13 residues.

The V call is TRBV4-2, the J call TRBJ1-1; no clear D. V lost 2 bases and J lost 3, with 16 bases in between. This CDR3 spans 16 amino acids. Looked up from germline, CDR1 is LGHNA and CDR2 is YNFKEQ. The DNA of the CDR3 is TGTGCCAGCAGCCAAACCGTGGGGAGGAGTGACACTGAAGCTTTCTTT. Protein sequence: CASSQTVGRSDTEAFF.

The chain has TRBV9 and TRBJ2-3; weak D call: TRBD2 (5 bases). Germline-derived CDR1 and CDR2 are SGDLS and YYNGEE. The CDR3 is 14 amino acids. V gave up 0 bases and J gave up 5 bases, with 10 bases separating them. The DNA for the CDR3 is TGTGCCAGCAGCGTAGTGGGAGTGGAAGATACGCAGTATTTT. Amino acid sequence: CASSVVGVEDTQYF.

This clone appeared a few times. This chain uses TRBV27 with TRBJ2-5; 9 bases match TRBD1. In germline, CDR1 is MNHEY, CDR2 SMNVEV (reference sequence). CDR3 length: 17 residues. The J segment lost 5 bases and the V segment lost 6 bases, leaving 16 bases of the junction unmatched. Written as DNA, the CDR3 is TGTGCCAGCAGCGGGCCCCTCGGGACAGGGTTTATGGAGACCCAGTACTTC. The encoded protein is CASSGPLGTGFMETQYF.

The chain is built from TRBV7-6 and TRBJ2-1; a possible D gene is TRBD1 (5 bases). Germline V gives CDR1 SGHVS, CDR2 FNYEAQ. This CDR3 spans 14 amino acids. V was pared by 8 bases and J by 6 bases, with 17 bases between. CDR3 DNA sequence: TGTGCCAGCGGACCGCTAGGGGCGGTCAATGAGCAGTTCTTC. Its protein product is CASGPLGAVNEQFF.

The genes are TRBV27 and TRBJ2-7, with TRBD1 matching over 7 bases. The germline gives CDR1 MNHEY, CDR2 SMNVEV (reference sequence). This CDR3 region has 15 residues. Trimming took 8 bases from V and 0 from J; bases not matched to a gene: 10. The CDR3 sequence is CASYPDRDTSYEQYF. CDR3 bases: TGTGCCAGCTACCCCGACAGGGACACCTCCTACGAGCAGTACTTC.

This clone came up a few times. Written as DNA, the CDR3 is TGTGCCAGCAGCGTAGACCCCACGGATTCACCCCTCCACTTT. It codes for CASSVDPTDSPLHF. The chain recombines TRBV9 with TRBJ1-6, with D unresolved. V lost 0 bases and J 8 bases, leaving 9 bases between the germline ends. The CDR3 runs 14 residues. CDR1 SGDLS and CDR2 YYNGEE come from the germline V gene.